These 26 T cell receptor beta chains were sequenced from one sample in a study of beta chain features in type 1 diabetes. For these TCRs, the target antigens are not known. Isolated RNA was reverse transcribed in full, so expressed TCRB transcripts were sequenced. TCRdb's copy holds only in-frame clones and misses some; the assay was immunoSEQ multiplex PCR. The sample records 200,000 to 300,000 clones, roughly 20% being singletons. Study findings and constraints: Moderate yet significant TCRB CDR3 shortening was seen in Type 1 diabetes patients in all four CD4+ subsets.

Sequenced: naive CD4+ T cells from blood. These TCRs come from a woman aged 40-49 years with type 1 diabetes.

In DNA, the CDR3 is TGCGCCAGCAGCCAAACAGGGTCTAGGGCGACTGAAGCTTTCTTT. Protein product: CASSQTGSRATEAFF. This chain joins TRBV4-3 and TRBJ1-1, with a possible D match to TRBD1 (6 bases). Germline V gene sequence: CDR1 LGHNA, CDR2 YSLEER. Trimming stripped 2 bases from V and 5 bases from J, with 15 bases between. The CDR3 is 15 residues long.

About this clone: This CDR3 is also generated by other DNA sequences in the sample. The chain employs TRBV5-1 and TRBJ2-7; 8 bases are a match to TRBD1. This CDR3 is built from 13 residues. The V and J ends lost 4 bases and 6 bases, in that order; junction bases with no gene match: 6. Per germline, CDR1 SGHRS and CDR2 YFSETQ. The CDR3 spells CASSPGTGGEQYF. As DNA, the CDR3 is TGCGCCAGCAGCCCAGGGACAGGCGGCGAGCAGTACTTC.

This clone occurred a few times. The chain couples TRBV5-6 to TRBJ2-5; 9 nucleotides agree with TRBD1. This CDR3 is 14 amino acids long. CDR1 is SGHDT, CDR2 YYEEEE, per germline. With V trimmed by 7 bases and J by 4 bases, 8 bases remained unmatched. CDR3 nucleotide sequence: TGTGCCAGCCGGAAGGGACAGGGTGTAGAGACCCAGTACTTC. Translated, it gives CASRKGQGVETQYF.

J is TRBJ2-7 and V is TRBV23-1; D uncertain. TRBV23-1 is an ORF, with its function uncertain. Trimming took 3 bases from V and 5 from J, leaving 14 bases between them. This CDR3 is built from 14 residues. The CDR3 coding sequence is TGCGCCAGCAGTCAGGCGCGGTGGCCGGACGAGCAGTACTTC. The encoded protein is CASSQARWPDEQYF.

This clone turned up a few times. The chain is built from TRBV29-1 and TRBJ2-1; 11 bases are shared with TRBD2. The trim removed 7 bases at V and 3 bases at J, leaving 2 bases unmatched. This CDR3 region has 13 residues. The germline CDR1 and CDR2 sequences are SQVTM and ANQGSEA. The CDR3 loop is CSASGRSYNEQFF. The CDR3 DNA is TGCAGCGCTAGCGGGAGGAGCTACAATGAGCAGTTCTTC.

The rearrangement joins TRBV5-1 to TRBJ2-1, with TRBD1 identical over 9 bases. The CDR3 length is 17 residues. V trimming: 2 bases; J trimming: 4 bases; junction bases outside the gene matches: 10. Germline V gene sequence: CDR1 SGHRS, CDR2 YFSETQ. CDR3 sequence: CASSFGSTGGLYNEQFF. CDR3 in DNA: TGCGCCAGCAGCTTTGGTAGTACAGGGGGCCTTTACAATGAGCAGTTCTTC.

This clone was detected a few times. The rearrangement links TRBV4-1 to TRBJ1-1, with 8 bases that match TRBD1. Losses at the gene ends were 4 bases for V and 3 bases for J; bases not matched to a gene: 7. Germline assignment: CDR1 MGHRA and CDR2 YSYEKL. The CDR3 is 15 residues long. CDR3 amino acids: CASSPGQGGYTEAFF. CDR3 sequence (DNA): TGCGCCAGCAGCCCCGGACAGGGAGGGTACACTGAAGCTTTCTTT.

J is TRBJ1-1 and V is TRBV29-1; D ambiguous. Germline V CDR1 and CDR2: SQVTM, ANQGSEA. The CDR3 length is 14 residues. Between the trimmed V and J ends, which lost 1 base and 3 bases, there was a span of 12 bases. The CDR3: CSVEVPTEYTEAFF. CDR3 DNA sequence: TGCAGCGTTGAAGTACCGACGGAGTACACTGAAGCTTTCTTT.

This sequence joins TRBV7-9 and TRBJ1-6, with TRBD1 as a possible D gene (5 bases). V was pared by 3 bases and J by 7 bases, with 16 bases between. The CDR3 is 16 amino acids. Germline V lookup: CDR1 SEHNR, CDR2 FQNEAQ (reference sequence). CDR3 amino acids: CASSLGLGRANSPLHF. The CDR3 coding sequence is TGTGCCAGCAGCTTGGGACTCGGCAGGGCCAATTCACCCCTCCACTTT.

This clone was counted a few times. The DNA for the CDR3 is TGCGCCAGCAGCCGAGACGGCACAGATACGCAGTATTTT. Its protein is CASSRDGTDTQYF. The chain uses TRBV4-3 and TRBJ2-3; no reliable D call. Per the germline V gene, CDR1 is LGHNA and CDR2 is YSLEER. Trimming pared 4 bases from V and 1 base from J, leaving 6 bases between. The CDR3 extends over 13 amino acids.

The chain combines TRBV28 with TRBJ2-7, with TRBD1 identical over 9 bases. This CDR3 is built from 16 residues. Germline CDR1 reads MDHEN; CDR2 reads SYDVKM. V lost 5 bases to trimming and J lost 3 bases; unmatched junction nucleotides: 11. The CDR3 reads CASSPHRDRAGYEQYF. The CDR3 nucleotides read TGTGCCAGCAGTCCCCACCGGGACAGGGCTGGCTACGAGCAGTACTTC.

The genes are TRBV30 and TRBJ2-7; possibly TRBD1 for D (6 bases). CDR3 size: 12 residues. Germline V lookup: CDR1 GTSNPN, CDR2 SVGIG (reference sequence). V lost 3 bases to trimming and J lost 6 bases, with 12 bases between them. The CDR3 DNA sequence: TGTGCCTGGAGATACAGGGTTGGCGAGCAGTACTTC. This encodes CAWRYRVGEQYF.

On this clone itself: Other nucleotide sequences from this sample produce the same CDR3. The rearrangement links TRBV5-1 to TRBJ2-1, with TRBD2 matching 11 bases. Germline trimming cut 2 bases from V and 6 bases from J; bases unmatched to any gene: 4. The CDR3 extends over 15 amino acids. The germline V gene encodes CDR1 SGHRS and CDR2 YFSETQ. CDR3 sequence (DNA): TGCGCCAGCAGCTTACTAGCGGGAGATGGCAATGAGCAGTTCTTC. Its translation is CASSLLAGDGNEQFF.

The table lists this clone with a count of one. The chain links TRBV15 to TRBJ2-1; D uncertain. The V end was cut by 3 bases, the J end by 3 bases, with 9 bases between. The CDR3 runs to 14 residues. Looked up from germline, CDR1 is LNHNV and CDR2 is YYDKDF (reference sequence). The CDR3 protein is CATSRRANYNEQFF. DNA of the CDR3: TGTGCCACCAGCAGGAGAGCTAACTACAATGAGCAGTTCTTC.

The DNA for the CDR3 is TGTGCCAGCAGCAACAGTGGGAGCTCCTACGAGCAGTACTTC. Translated: CASSNSGSSYEQYF. The V and J genes are TRBV25-1 and TRBJ2-7; D perhaps matches TRBD2 (5 bases). Trimming left V 6 bases short and J 0 bases short, with 12 bases between. Germline CDR1 reads MGHDK; CDR2 reads SYGVNS. The CDR3 runs to 14 residues.

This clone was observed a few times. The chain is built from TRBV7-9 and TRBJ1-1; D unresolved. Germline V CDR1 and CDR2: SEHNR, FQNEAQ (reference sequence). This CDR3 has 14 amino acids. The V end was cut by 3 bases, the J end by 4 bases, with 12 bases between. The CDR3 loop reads CASSFEEDSTEAFF. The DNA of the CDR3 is TGTGCCAGCAGCTTTGAAGAAGATAGCACTGAAGCTTTCTTT.

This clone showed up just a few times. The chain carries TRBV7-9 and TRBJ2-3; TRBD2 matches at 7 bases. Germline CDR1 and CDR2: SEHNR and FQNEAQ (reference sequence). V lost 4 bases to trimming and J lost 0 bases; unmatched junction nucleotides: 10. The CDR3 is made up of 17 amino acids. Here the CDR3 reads CASSSRPSGASTDTQYF. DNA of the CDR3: TGTGCCAGCAGCTCCCGTCCAAGCGGGGCGAGCACAGATACGCAGTATTTT.

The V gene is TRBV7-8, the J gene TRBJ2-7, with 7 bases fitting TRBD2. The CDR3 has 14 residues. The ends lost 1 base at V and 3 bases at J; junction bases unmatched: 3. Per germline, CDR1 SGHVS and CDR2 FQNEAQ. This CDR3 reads CASSLGLAVYEQYF. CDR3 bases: TGTGCCAGCAGCTTAGGGCTAGCGGTCTACGAGCAGTACTTC.

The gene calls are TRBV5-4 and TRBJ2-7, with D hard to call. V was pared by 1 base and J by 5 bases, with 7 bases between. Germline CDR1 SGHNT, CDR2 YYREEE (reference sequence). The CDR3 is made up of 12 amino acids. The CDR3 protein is CASSLLEDEQYF. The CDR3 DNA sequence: TGTGCCAGCAGCTTGTTAGAGGACGAGCAGTACTTC.

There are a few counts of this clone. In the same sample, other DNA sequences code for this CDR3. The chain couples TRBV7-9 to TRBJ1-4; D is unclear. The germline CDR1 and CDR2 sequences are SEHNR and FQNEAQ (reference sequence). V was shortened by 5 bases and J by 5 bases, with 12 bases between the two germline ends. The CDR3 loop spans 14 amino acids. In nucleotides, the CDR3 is TGTGCCAGCAGCCCTGAGGTAGCAAATGAAAAACTGTTTTTT. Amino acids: CASSPEVANEKLFF.

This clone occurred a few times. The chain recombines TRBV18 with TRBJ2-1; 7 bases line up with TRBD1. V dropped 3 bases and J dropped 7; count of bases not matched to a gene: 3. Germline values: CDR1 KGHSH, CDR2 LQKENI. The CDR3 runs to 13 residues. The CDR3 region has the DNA TGTGCCAGCTCACCCGGGACAGAGAATGAGCAGTTCTTC. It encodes CASSPGTENEQFF.

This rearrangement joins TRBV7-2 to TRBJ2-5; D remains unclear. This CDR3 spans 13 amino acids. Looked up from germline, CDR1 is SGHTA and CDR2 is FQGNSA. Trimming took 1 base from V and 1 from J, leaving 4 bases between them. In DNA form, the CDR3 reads TGTGCCAGCAGCTTAGGGGCCCAAGAGACCCAGTACTTC. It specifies CASSLGAQETQYF.

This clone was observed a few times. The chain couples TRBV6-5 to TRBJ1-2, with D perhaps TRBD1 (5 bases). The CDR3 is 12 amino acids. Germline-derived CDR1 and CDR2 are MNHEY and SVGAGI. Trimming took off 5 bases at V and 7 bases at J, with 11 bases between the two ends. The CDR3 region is CASSTDSIGYTF. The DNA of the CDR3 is TGTGCCAGCAGTACTGACAGCATTGGCTACACCTTC.

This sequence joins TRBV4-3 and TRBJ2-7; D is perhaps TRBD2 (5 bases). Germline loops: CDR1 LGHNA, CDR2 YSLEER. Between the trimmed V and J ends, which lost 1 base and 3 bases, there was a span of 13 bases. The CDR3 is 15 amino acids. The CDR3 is CASSQGPLAGYEQYF. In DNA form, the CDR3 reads TGCGCCAGCAGCCAAGGACCTTTGGCGGGCTACGAGCAGTACTTC.

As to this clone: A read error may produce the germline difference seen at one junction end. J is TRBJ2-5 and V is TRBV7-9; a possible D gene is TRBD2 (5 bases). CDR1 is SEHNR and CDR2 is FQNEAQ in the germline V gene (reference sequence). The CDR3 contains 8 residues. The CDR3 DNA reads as TGTGCCAGCAGCTCCGGGGACTTC. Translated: CASSSGDF.

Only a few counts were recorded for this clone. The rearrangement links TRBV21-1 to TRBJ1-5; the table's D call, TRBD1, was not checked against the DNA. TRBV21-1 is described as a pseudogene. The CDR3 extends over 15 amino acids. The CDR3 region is CATTGEARANQPQHF. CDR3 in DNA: TGTGCCACTACTGGGGAAGCCAGGGCGAATCAGCCCCAGCATTTT.